The 5 T cell receptor beta chains below come from one sample, sequenced in a study of molecular identifiers for immune sequencing clone quantification (dated by TCRdb to the late 2010s). The library was built by means of PCR. TCRdb lists the instrument as NextSeq 500. TCRdb's own reprocessing of the public reads used fastp at Q25 and MiXCR and kept productive beta chains. Each entry merges the rows of one CDR3 protein and shows their most common DNA and genes. Counted in this sample were about 53,000 distinct CDR3 sequences; about a third of them appeared once. 3% to 4% of the sample goes to the ten largest clones. The sequenced sample consisted of naive CD8+ T cells from blood, with Jurkat cell RNA spiked in. Sample cell subset or site, as interpreted from the label and publication: FACS-sorted CD8+CD4-CCR7+CD45RA+ naive T cells. These receptors were collected from a human donor in good health. Some libraries in this study had Jurkat cell RNA spiked in.

The V call is TRBV4-2, the J call TRBJ2-7; D remains unclear. Germline V lookup: CDR1 LGHNA, CDR2 YNFKEQ. The CDR3 is 15 amino acids. With 0 bases removed from V and 5 bases from J, the gap between germline ends came to 14 bases. CDR3 sequence reads: CASSQDPQERDEQYF. The CDR3 DNA follows: TGTGCCAGCAGCCAAGATCCCCAGGAGAGAGACGAGCAGTACTTC.

Turning to this clonotype: Given the absence of the conserved phenylalanine or tryptophan at the CDR3 end, a read error is likely. The J gene is TRBJ2-5, the V gene TRBV7-6; D is uncertain. CDR1 is SGHVS, CDR2 FNYEAQ, per germline. Trimming pared 4 bases from V and 2 bases from J, leaving 8 bases between. The CDR3 spans 13 residues. CDR3 sequence (DNA): TGTGCCAGCAGCTCCCCGTATCAAGAGACCCAGTACATC. Translating gives CASSSPYQETQYI.

Details on this clonotype: The junction does not match germline at one end; this may be a read error. The genes are TRBV4-3 and TRBJ1-1; D call uncertain. CDR1 and CDR2 (germline): LGHNA, YSLEER. The CDR3 totals 15 residues. The CDR3: CASSQEPGSNTEAIF. CDR3 nucleotides: TGCGCCAGCAGCCAAGAACCGGGGTCGAACACTGAAGCTATCTTT.

The V gene is TRBV20-1, the J gene TRBJ2-5; 7 nucleotides match TRBD2. Germline loops: CDR1 DFQATT, CDR2 SNEGSKA (reference sequence). This CDR3 has 13 amino acids. Unmatched junction bases numbered 12, after V lost 5 bases and J lost 9 bases. In DNA form, the CDR3 reads TGCAGTGCTGGGGACTACCTCGTCGAGCCCCAGTACTTC. Its protein is CSAGDYLVEPQYF.

This clonotype showed up just a few times. The V gene is TRBV28, the J gene TRBJ2-4; no definite D call. With 0 bases removed from V and 0 bases from J, the gap between germline ends came to 12 bases. CDR1 and CDR2 from the germline V gene are MDHEN and SYDVKM. The CDR3 length is 17 residues. Here the CDR3 DNA reads TGTGCCAGCAGTTTATGGGCCGCCCGGCTAGCCAAAAACATTCAGTACTTC. Its translation is CASSLWAARLAKNIQYF.